This TCR beta chain was recovered during a study of beta chain features in type 1 diabetes. Study findings and constraints: Type 1 diabetes patients had TCRB CDR3s that were shorter (moderately but significantly so) in all four CD4+ subsets.

This clone showed up just a few times. Its specificity is not known. Per donor, one heparinised blood draw averaged roughly 120 mL. CDR1 is SGHDT, CDR2 YYEEEE, per germline. Germline trimming cut 4 bases from V and 0 bases from J; bases unmatched to any gene: 9. This CDR3 spans 19 amino acids. The study reverse transcribed the entire isolated RNA, so it sequenced expressed TCRB transcripts. Here immunoSEQ multiplex PCR was the method, and the copy in TCRdb shows in-frame clones only, minus some. The sample comprises 310,000 or so clones, 15% of which are singletons, and roughly 0.015% rests with the top ten.

This chain uses TRBV5-6 with TRBJ2-3, with TRBD2 matching over 15 bases. This clonotype was sampled from a man in his late teens or twenties with type 1 diabetes. What was sequenced was naive CD4+ T cells from blood. Written as DNA, the CDR3 is TGTGCCAGCAGCCGGGGGTTAGGGACTAGCGGGGGGAGCACAGATACGCAGTATTTT. Amino acids: CASSRGLGTSGGSTDTQYF.